This T cell receptor beta chain was found in a study of early T cells in non-severe SARS-CoV-2 infection. Separate cDNA molecules each had unique molecular identifiers attached to them. MiXCR was run by TCRdb on the 5' RACE reads, yielding one entry per CDR3 protein. The data hold about 59,000 distinct CDR3 sequences, with roughly 13% observed a single time. Remarks on this clonotype: The antigen is unknown.

General study points: VDJdb matching skewed toward anti-spike CD8 responses, missing private and CD4 specificities.

Germline V gene data show CDR1 as MNHNS and CDR2 as SASEGT. The CDR3 contains 15 residues. Trimming removed 1 base from V and 7 bases from J, with 11 bases in between. The clonotype comes from an adult who was a healthcare worker with PCR-confirmed SARS-CoV-2 infection or an uninfected control (not recorded which). Sequencing was performed on whole blood, taken at baseline. This rearrangement joins TRBV6-1 to TRBJ1-6, with D unresolved. Here the CDR3 reads CASSEDPRGNSPLHF. The CDR3, as DNA: TGTGCCAGCAGTGAAGATCCACGGGGAAATTCACCCCTCCACTTT.